The entry that follows covers one T cell receptor beta chain sequence. As defined, naive CD8 cells were CD45RO-negative and positively selected for CCR7, with terminally differentiated effector memory CD45RA+ cells excluded. The CDR3 spans 18 residues. In germline, CDR1 is SGHVS, CDR2 FQNEAQ. V was trimmed by 3 bases and J by 0 bases, leaving 18 bases between them. These data belong to a study of shared clonotypes between healthy human individuals. Only in-frame clones appear in the TCRdb table, and some are missing; sequencing was by immunoSEQ multiplex PCR. The sample has around 1,900,000 clones, about 94% seen once; the top ten hold around 1.7%.

What was sequenced was naive CD8+ T cells from PBMCs. The receptor was derived from a man in his late teens or twenties in good health. Some clones in this sample may be carry-over from other donors' samples. The chain recombines TRBV7-8 with TRBJ2-1, with D maybe TRBD2 (5 bases). The chain's CDR3 is CASSFSSMGALSYNEQFF. CDR3 DNA sequence: TGTGCCAGCAGCTTTTCTAGCATGGGTGCCCTCTCCTACAATGAGCAGTTCTTC.